The 9 T cell receptor beta chains given below trace back to one sample, sequenced in a study of blood T cell repertoires in COVID-19. The assay was immunoSEQ multiplex PCR, and TCRdb's table has in-frame clones only and misses some. The sample shows 200,000 to 250,000 clones, about 85% of them seen only once. The sequencing input was PBMCs or T cells enriched from blood (not recorded which). These receptors all stem from a man aged 25 to 45 who had recovered from COVID-19.

The chain is built from TRBV30 and TRBJ1-3; unclear D gene. The CDR3 consists of 11 residues. V was cut by 4 bases and J by 5 bases, with 6 bases left in between. CDR1 is GTSNPN and CDR2 is SVGIG in the germline V gene (reference sequence). The CDR3 region has the DNA TGTGCCTGGACCACAAGAAACACCATATATTTT. Its protein product is CAWTTRNTIYF.

This chain uses TRBV18 with TRBJ2-7, with D maybe TRBD1 (5 bases). V gave up 0 bases and J gave up 3 bases, with 12 bases separating them. Germline V gene lookup returns CDR1 KGHSH and CDR2 LQKENI. This CDR3 spans 15 amino acids. CDR3 nucleotides: TGTGCCAGCTCACCACCGTCTACAGGTCACTACGAGCAGTACTTC. Translating gives CASSPPSTGHYEQYF.

The CDR3 reads CASSDIGELFF. The CDR3 coding sequence is TGTGCCAGCAGTGATATCGGGGAGCTGTTTTTT. The gene calls are TRBV6-1 and TRBJ2-2; D is undetermined. The CDR3 covers 11 residues. The V gene's germline CDR1 is MNHNS and CDR2 SASEGT. V lost 3 bases and J lost 7, with 3 bases in between.

The rearrangement links TRBV30 to TRBJ1-5; no firm D call. Trimming stripped 2 bases from V and 2 bases from J, with 7 bases between. There are 13 residues in the CDR3. Germline V CDR1 and CDR2: GTSNPN, SVGIG (reference sequence). The CDR3 bases are TGTGCCTGGAGTTATAGAGGCAATCAGCCCCAGCATTTT. Its translation is CAWSYRGNQPQHF.

The chain recombines TRBV18 with TRBJ2-4; D gene unclear. From germline, CDR1 is KGHSH and CDR2 LQKENI. V dropped 6 bases and J dropped 2 bases, with 8 bases sitting between them. There are 13 residues in the CDR3. In nucleotides, the CDR3 is TGTGCCAGCTCCCCCCCTACCAAAAACATTCAGTACTTC. It translates to CASSPPTKNIQYF.

The chain recombines TRBV29-1 with TRBJ2-7; TRBD1 is a possible D gene (6 bases). Trimming cost V 3 bases and J 2 bases, with 17 bases left between them. The CDR3 length is 15 residues. The germline V gene encodes CDR1 SQVTM and CDR2 ANQGSEA. The DNA of the CDR3 is TGCAGCGTTGATAAGGGTGGGGGCCACCCCTACGAGCAGTACTTC. The encoded protein is CSVDKGGGHPYEQYF.

This sequence joins TRBV5-1 and TRBJ1-2, with 7 nucleotides matching TRBD1. From germline, CDR1 is SGHRS and CDR2 YFSETQ. The CDR3 contains 16 residues. Trimming took 3 bases from V and 1 from J; bases not matched to a gene: 9. The CDR3 loop is CASSSISGGINYGYTF. CDR3 DNA: TGCGCCAGCAGCTCGATCTCAGGGGGGATTAACTATGGCTACACCTTC. Full variable domain (outside the CDR3, taken from reference TRBV5-1 and TRBJ1-2): KAGVTQTPRYLIKTRGQQVTLSCSPISGHRSVSWYQQTPGQGLQFLFEYFSETQRNKGNFPGRFSGRQFSNSRSEMNVSTLELGDSALYLCASSSISGGINYGYTFGSGTRLTVV.

This clone appeared a few times. The genes are TRBV2 and TRBJ2-2, with 8 positions matching TRBD1. The V gene's germline CDR1 is SNHLY and CDR2 FYNNEI. V shed 8 bases and J 0 bases; nucleotides not matched to a gene: 5. CDR3 length equals 15 residues. CDR3 sequence reads: CASCAGGTNTGELFF. The CDR3 bases are TGTGCCAGCTGCGCAGGGGGCACGAACACCGGGGAGCTGTTTTTT.

The chain has TRBV6-1 and TRBJ1-1; D not resolved. This CDR3 has 16 amino acids. V lost 6 bases, J lost 1 base, and 18 bases lay in between. Germline CDR1 MNHNS, CDR2 SASEGT. The CDR3 sequence: CASRERGRHANTEAFF. The CDR3 DNA reads as TGTGCCAGCAGAGAAAGAGGGAGGCACGCGAACACTGAAGCTTTCTTT.